The 3 T cell receptor beta chains presented below share a single source sample, sequenced in a study of blood T cell repertoires in COVID-19. This table comes from immunoSEQ multiplex PCR, and its TCRdb copy is limited to in-frame clones, with some not included. The table lists hundreds of thousands of clones, roughly nine tenths of them singletons. Sequencing input: PBMCs or T cells enriched from blood (not recorded which). The receptors come from a woman in her twenties or thirties with acute COVID-19.

The table lists this clone with a few counts. The gene calls are TRBV27 and TRBJ2-2, with 8 positions matching TRBD2. V dropped 7 bases and J dropped 5; count of bases not matched to a gene: 12. The V gene's germline CDR1 is MNHEY and CDR2 SMNVEV (reference sequence). There are 16 residues in the CDR3. CDR3 loop: CASTSFAGGPTGELFF. CDR3 sequence (DNA): TGTGCCAGCACCTCCTTCGCGGGGGGTCCAACCGGGGAGCTGTTTTTT.

The V call is TRBV7-8, the J call TRBJ2-3; 9 bases are a match to TRBD2. The CDR3 totals 15 residues. With V trimmed by 5 bases and J by 4 bases, 7 bases remained unmatched. In germline, CDR1 is SGHVS, CDR2 FQNEAQ. The CDR3 spells CASSRSGGASDTQYF. CDR3 nucleotides: TGTGCCAGCAGCCGTAGCGGGGGTGCGTCAGATACGCAGTATTTT.

V is TRBV7-8 and J is TRBJ1-1; 8 bases align to TRBD1. The CDR3 loop spans 15 amino acids. CDR1 is SGHVS, CDR2 FQNEAQ, per germline. The V gene end was trimmed by 5 bases and the J gene end by 5 bases; junction bases not matched to a gene: 10. The CDR3 loop reads CASSPQTTGGTEAFF. In nucleotides, the CDR3 is TGTGCCAGCAGCCCCCAAACCACAGGGGGAACTGAAGCTTTCTTT.